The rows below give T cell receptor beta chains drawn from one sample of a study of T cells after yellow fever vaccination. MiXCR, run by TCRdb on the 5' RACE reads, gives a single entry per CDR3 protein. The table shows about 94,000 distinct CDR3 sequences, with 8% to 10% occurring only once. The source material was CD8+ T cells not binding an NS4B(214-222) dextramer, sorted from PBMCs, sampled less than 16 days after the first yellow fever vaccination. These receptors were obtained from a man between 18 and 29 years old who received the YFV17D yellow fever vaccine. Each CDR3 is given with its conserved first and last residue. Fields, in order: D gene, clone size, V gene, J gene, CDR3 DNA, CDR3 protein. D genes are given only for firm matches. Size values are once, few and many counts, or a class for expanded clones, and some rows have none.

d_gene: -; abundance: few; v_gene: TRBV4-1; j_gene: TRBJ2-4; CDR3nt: TGCGCCAGCAGCCTTCCCTCGACAGGAGCCAAAAACATTCAGTACTTC; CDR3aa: CASSLPSTGAKNIQYF
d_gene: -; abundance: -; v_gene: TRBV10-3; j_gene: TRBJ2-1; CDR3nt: TGTGCCATCGGAAGCAATGAGCAGTTCTTC; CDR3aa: CAIGSNEQFF
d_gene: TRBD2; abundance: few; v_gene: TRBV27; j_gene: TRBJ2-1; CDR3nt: TGTGCCAGCAGTTACCTAGCGGGGGGTCCTTACAATGAGCAGTTCTTC; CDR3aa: CASSYLAGGPYNEQFF
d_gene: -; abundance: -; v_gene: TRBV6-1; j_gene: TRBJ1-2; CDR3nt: TGTGCCAGCAACCCAGGCGGCGGGCTCCTCGGGGGCTACGGTGGCTACACCTTC; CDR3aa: CASNPGGGLLGGYGGYTF
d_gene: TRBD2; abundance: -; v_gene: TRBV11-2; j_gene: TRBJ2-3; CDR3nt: TGTGCCAGCAGCTCGACCCAGGGACTAGCGGGGGTCGCAGATACGCAGTATTTT; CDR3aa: CASSSTQGLAGVADTQYF
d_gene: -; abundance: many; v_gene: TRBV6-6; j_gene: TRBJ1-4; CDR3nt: TGTGCCAGCAGACCGATTGTCAATGAAAAACTGTTTTTT; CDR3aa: CASRPIVNEKLFF
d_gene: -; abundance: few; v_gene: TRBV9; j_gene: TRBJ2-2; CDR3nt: TGTGCCAGCAGCGTATTTACAGGGAACACCGGGGAGCTGTTTTTT; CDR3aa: CASSVFTGNTGELFF
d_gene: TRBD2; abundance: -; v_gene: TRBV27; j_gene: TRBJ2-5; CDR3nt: TGTGCCAGCAGGGGTATACTAGCGGGGGTCCAAGAGACCCAGTACTTC; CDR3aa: CASRGILAGVQETQYF
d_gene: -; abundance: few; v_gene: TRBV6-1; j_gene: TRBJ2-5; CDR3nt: TGTGCCAGTCAAACCACGAGTACGACTATTTCAACCCAGTACTTC; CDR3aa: CASQTTSTTISTQYF
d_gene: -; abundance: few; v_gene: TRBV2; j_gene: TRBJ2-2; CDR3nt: TGTGCCAGCAGATTTACCGGGGAGCTGTTTTTT; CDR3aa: CASRFTGELFF
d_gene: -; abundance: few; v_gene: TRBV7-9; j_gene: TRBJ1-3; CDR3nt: TGTGCCAGCAGCGCCGGAGGGGGGGGCCTTTCCGGAAACACCATATATTTT; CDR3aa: CASSAGGGGLSGNTIYF
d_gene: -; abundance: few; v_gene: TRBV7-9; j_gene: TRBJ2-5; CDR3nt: TGTGCCAGCAGCTTATTTCCAGGGGGGCGCGGACAAGAGACCCAGTACTTC; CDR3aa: CASSLFPGGRGQETQYF
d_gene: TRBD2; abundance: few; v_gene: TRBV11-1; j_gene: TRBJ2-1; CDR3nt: TGTGCCAGCAGCTCCAGCGGGGGTTACAATGAGCAGTTCTTC; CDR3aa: CASSSSGGYNEQFF
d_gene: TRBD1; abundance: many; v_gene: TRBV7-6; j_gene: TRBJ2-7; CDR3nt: TGTGCCAGCAGCGCAGGGGGCAGGACCTACGAGCAGTACTTC; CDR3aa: CASSAGGRTYEQYF
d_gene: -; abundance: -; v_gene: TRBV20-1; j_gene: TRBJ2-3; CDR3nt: TGCAGTGCTAGGCACAGCGAGAGCACAGATACGCAGTATTTT; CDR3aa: CSARHSESTDTQYF
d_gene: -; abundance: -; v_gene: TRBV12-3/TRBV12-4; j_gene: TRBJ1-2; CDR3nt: TGTGCCAGCAGTTTTGGCAGGGGAAACTATGGCTACACCTTC; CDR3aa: CASSFGRGNYGYTF
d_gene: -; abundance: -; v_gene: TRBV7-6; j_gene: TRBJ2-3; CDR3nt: TGTGCCAGCAGCCCCTCGTACGGAGATACGCAGTATTTT; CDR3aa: CASSPSYGDTQYF
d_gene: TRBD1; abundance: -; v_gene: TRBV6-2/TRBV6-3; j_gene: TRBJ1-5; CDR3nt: TGTGCCAGCAGTTACGCAGGGGGGGCTCAGCCCCAGCATTTT; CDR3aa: CASSYAGGAQPQHF